This entry lists 5 T cell receptor beta chains sequenced from one sample in a study of OX40 agonist ivuxolimab in advanced cancers. Clones were read by immunoSEQ multiplex PCR, and TCRdb kept only the in-frame ones, dropping some. This sample yields about 65,000 clones, of which 89% are seen a single time; about 0.95% belongs to the top ten. The sample here was CD4+ or CD8+ T cells sorted from blood, taken in a trial of the OX40 agonist ivuxolimab. These receptors were taken from an adult with an advanced solid tumor such as melanoma, head and neck, liver or kidney cancer.

J is TRBJ2-7 and V is TRBV7-2; a possible D gene is TRBD2 (5 bases). The CDR3 consists of 13 residues. The germline V gene has CDR1 SGHTA and CDR2 FQGNSA. The V and J ends lost 4 bases and 2 bases respectively, with 9 bases between them. CDR3 bases: TGTGCCAGCAGCTCGAGGGTAACCTACGAGCAGTACTTC. It is translated as CASSSRVTYEQYF.

The CDR3 loop is CAWSVEGRYEQYF. The CDR3 DNA follows: TGTGCCTGGAGTGTGGAGGGTAGATACGAGCAGTACTTC. The chain joins TRBV30 to TRBJ2-7, with D tentatively TRBD2 (6 bases). Trimming removed 0 bases from V and 4 bases from J, with 10 bases in between. Germline-derived CDR1 and CDR2 are GTSNPN and SVGIG (reference sequence). This CDR3 region has 13 residues.

The rearrangement joins TRBV6-4 to TRBJ1-1; no clear D. V dropped 0 bases and J dropped 5 bases, with 7 bases sitting between them. The CDR3 totals 13 residues. CDR1 is MRHNA and CDR2 is SNTAGT in the germline V gene. The CDR3 coding sequence is TGTGCCAGCAGTGACTCGGTCGGGACTGAAGCTTTCTTT. It is translated as CASSDSVGTEAFF.

This clone was picked up a small number of times. The J gene is TRBJ1-6, the V gene TRBV30; the match to TRBD1 covers 7 bases. The CDR3 length is 13 residues. After removal of 4 bases from V and 4 bases from J, the junction contained 1 base not matched to a gene. Looked up from germline, CDR1 is GTSNPN and CDR2 is SVGIG (reference sequence). This chain's CDR3 is CAWTQGYNSPLHF. Here the CDR3 DNA reads TGTGCCTGGACACAGGGGTATAATTCACCCCTCCACTTT.

V and J are TRBV7-8 and TRBJ1-6; D is uncertain. The CDR3 has 14 amino acids. V gave up 1 base and J gave up 9 bases, with 10 bases separating them. Germline values: CDR1 SGHVS, CDR2 FQNEAQ. CDR3 DNA: TGTGCCAGCAGCTTAGGGAGAGGTGTTTCACCCCTCCACTTT. Translated, it gives CASSLGRGVSPLHF.